Below are 26 T cell receptor beta chains sequenced from a single sample in a study of cytomegalovirus exposure and HLA in healthy donors. Measured with immunoSEQ multiplex PCR; TCRdb has only the in-frame clones, and not every one. The repertoire includes about 280,000 clones, 85% to 90% of them detected once, and approximately 0.95% sits in the top ten. Input material: PBMCs. Every receptor here comes from a woman under 30 in good health and CMV-seronegative.

This chain links TRBV2 with TRBJ1-4; possible D gene TRBD1, 5 bases. V shed 6 bases and J shed 8 bases, with 19 bases lying between them. The CDR3 totals 15 residues. CDR1 is SNHLY, CDR2 FYNNEI, per germline. The CDR3 sequence is CASSYRGALGEKLFF. The DNA for the CDR3 is TGTGCCAGCAGCTATAGGGGTGCCCTAGGGGAAAAACTGTTTTTT.

The gene calls are TRBV6-5 and TRBJ1-1; tentative D call: TRBD1 (6 bases). There are 13 residues in the CDR3. The germline V and J ends were trimmed by 8 bases and 1 base, with 11 bases remaining between them. The germline gives CDR1 MNHEY, CDR2 SVGAGI. The CDR3 loop reads CASLPGQNTEAFF. CDR3 nucleotide sequence: TGTGCCAGCCTCCCGGGACAGAACACTGAAGCTTTCTTT.

This chain links TRBV27 with TRBJ2-3, with 11 bases aligning to TRBD2. CDR3 size: 15 residues. Germline CDR1 MNHEY, CDR2 SMNVEV (reference sequence). V was clipped by 7 bases and J by 3 bases; unmatched bases: 6. This CDR3 reads CASTLAGGLTDTQYF. CDR3 nucleotide sequence: TGTGCCAGCACCTTAGCGGGAGGGTTGACAGATACGCAGTATTTT.

The V and J genes are TRBV27 and TRBJ2-7, with a tentative D call TRBD2 (5 bases). This CDR3 spans 15 amino acids. Looked up from germline, CDR1 is MNHEY and CDR2 is SMNVEV (reference sequence). V dropped 6 bases and J dropped 1 base, with 16 bases sitting between them. The CDR3 sequence: CASRRGPPGSYEQYF. The CDR3 nucleotides are TGTGCCAGCAGAAGAGGACCCCCGGGGTCCTACGAGCAGTACTTC.

The rearrangement joins TRBV28 to TRBJ2-5; D is perhaps TRBD2 (7 bases). Germline V lookup: CDR1 MDHEN, CDR2 SYDVKM. This CDR3 spans 15 amino acids. The V end was cut by 1 base, the J end by 2 bases, with 11 bases between. The CDR3 sequence is CASSLYREGQETQYF. The CDR3 nucleotides are TGTGCCAGCAGTTTATACAGGGAGGGTCAAGAGACCCAGTACTTC.

V gene TRBV27 combines with J gene TRBJ2-1, with 9 bases that match TRBD2. Germline V lookup: CDR1 MNHEY, CDR2 SMNVEV (reference sequence). With V trimmed by 2 bases and J by 8 bases, 4 bases remained unmatched. This CDR3 spans 14 amino acids. This chain's CDR3 is CASSLSGRRYEQFF. In nucleotides, the CDR3 is TGTGCCAGCAGTTTAAGCGGGAGGCGGTATGAGCAGTTCTTC.

This clone was found a few times. V is TRBV6-5 and J is TRBJ1-5; no firm D call. The CDR3 length is 16 residues. Germline CDR1 MNHEY, CDR2 SVGAGI. Trimming took off 3 bases at V and 1 base at J, with 13 bases between the two ends. DNA for the CDR3: TGTGCCAGCAGTTATTCAAAGAGTGTAAGCAATCAGCCCCAGCATTTT. Amino acids: CASSYSKSVSNQPQHF.

The J gene is TRBJ1-4, the V gene TRBV28; no firm D call. With 2 bases removed from V and 7 bases from J, the gap between germline ends came to 14 bases. This CDR3 comprises 15 residues. Germline CDR1 and CDR2: MDHEN and SYDVKM. CDR3 coding DNA: TGTGCCAGCAGTTTAGATTTTCGGGGAAGTGAAAAACTGTTTTTT. Translated, it gives CASSLDFRGSEKLFF.

The V gene is TRBV6-6, the J gene TRBJ1-5; D unclear. The germline gives CDR1 MNHNY, CDR2 SVGAGI (reference sequence). The CDR3 is 13 amino acids. The ends were cut back, 8 bases at V and 2 bases at J, with 10 bases in the middle. In DNA, the CDR3 is TGTGCCAGCCTCGCAGGTCGCAATCAGCCCCAGCATTTT. The encoded protein is CASLAGRNQPQHF.

This chain links TRBV5-1 with TRBJ2-7; 13 positions agree with TRBD2. Germline V gene lookup returns CDR1 SGHRS and CDR2 YFSETQ. The CDR3 length is 15 residues. Germline trimming cut 4 bases from V and 3 bases from J; bases unmatched to any gene: 4. The CDR3 region has the DNA TGCGCCAGCAGCGGGACTAGCGGGAATTACTACGAGCAGTACTTC. Protein product: CASSGTSGNYYEQYF.

CDR3 DNA sequence: TGTGCCAGCAGCTCAGGGACAGGCCCCGGGGCCCAGTACTTC. The encoded protein is CASSSGTGPGAQYF. J is TRBJ2-5 and V is TRBV7-6; 8 nucleotides align to TRBD1. CDR3 length: 14 residues. V lost 4 bases to trimming and J lost 9 bases; unmatched junction nucleotides: 10. CDR1 is SGHVS and CDR2 is FNYEAQ in the germline V gene.

This clone was seen just once. CDR3 region: CASTRDRANYGYTF. The CDR3 coding sequence is TGTGCCAGCACCCGGGACAGAGCTAACTATGGCTACACCTTC. The rearrangement links TRBV2 to TRBJ1-2; 7 positions match TRBD1. The CDR3 has 14 amino acids. V shed 7 bases, J shed 0 bases, and the junction held 5 bases outside the gene matches. The germline CDR1 and CDR2 sequences are SNHLY and FYNNEI.

The rearrangement links TRBV5-1 to TRBJ1-4; D remains unclear. Germline V gene lookup returns CDR1 SGHRS and CDR2 YFSETQ. Trimming shortened V by 4 bases and J by 0 bases, and 10 bases separated the two germline ends. This CDR3 contains 15 residues. The CDR3 spells CASSATASTNEKLFF. Here the CDR3 DNA reads TGCGCCAGCAGCGCAACAGCTTCAACTAATGAAAAACTGTTTTTT.

CDR3: CASSHPAERYEQYF. CDR3 DNA sequence: TGTGCCAGCAGCCATCCGGCAGAGCGCTACGAGCAGTACTTC. The chain recombines TRBV5-4 with TRBJ2-7; D not certain. This CDR3 comprises 14 residues. Germline-derived CDR1 and CDR2 are SGHNT and YYREEE (reference sequence). V lost 4 bases and J 3 bases, leaving 14 bases between the germline ends.

V is TRBV4-1 and J is TRBJ2-3, with 11 bases matching TRBD2. The CDR3 has 15 residues. The trim removed 1 base at V and 3 bases at J, leaving 0 bases unmatched. Germline CDR1 is MGHRA and CDR2 is YSYEKL. CDR3 bases: TGCGCCAGCAGCCAAGTAGCGGGAGGGACAGATACGCAGTATTTT. This codes for CASSQVAGGTDTQYF.

The count of this clone is one. CDR3 DNA sequence: TGTGCCAGCAGTGAAGGGGGGGTTTCCTACGAGCAGTACTTC. It is translated as CASSEGGVSYEQYF. This rearrangement joins TRBV6-1 to TRBJ2-7; D might be TRBD2 (6 bases). This CDR3 contains 14 residues. Trimming removed 1 base from V and 1 base from J, with 8 bases in between. Germline-derived CDR1 and CDR2 are MNHNS and SASEGT.

The genes are TRBV6-5 and TRBJ2-7; 8 positions match TRBD1. Germline trimming cut 6 bases from V and 3 bases from J; bases unmatched to any gene: 7. Germline-derived CDR1 and CDR2 are MNHEY and SVGAGI. The CDR3 consists of 14 residues. The CDR3 coding sequence is TGTGCCAGCAGAAAGGGGACAGGAAACTACGAGCAGTACTTC. Its translation: CASRKGTGNYEQYF.

J is TRBJ1-1 and V is TRBV2; 9 bases match TRBD1. The V gene's germline CDR1 is SNHLY and CDR2 FYNNEI. V trimming: 6 bases; J trimming: 5 bases; junction bases outside the gene matches: 4. The CDR3 totals 13 residues. CDR3 sequence reads: CASSGQGWTEAFF. As DNA, the CDR3 is TGTGCCAGCAGCGGACAGGGGTGGACTGAAGCTTTCTTT.

V and J are TRBV25-1 and TRBJ2-3; a weak D match, TRBD2 (5 bases). Germline CDR1 reads MGHDK; CDR2 reads SYGVNS. Trimming took off 4 bases at V and 6 bases at J, with 23 bases between the two ends. There are 17 residues in the CDR3. CDR3 protein: CASSGPSASPAIDTQYF. DNA for the CDR3: TGTGCCAGCAGTGGCCCCTCGGCTAGCCCCGCGATCGATACGCAGTATTTT.

The rearrangement uses TRBV2 and TRBJ2-1, with 10 bases fitting TRBD2. The CDR3 sequence is 14 residues long. The V gene end was trimmed by 0 bases and the J gene end by 12 bases; junction bases not matched to a gene: 5. Germline CDR1 and CDR2: SNHLY and FYNNEI. The CDR3 region has the DNA TGTGCCAGCAGTGAAGCTGCTAGCGGGAGAGCGCAGTTCTTC. It is translated as CASSEAASGRAQFF.

This sequence joins TRBV28 and TRBJ2-5, with TRBD2 matching 12 bases. The CDR3 runs to 16 residues. V was pared by 4 bases and J by 3 bases, with 6 bases of the junction left unmatched. The V gene's germline CDR1 is MDHEN and CDR2 SYDVKM. The CDR3 DNA follows: TGTGCCAGCAGTTACATAAGACTAGCGGGAGAAGAGACCCAGTACTTC. Translation: CASSYIRLAGEETQYF.

The V call is TRBV9, the J call TRBJ2-2; TRBD2 matches at 16 bases. The CDR3 is 18 amino acids. The trim removed 4 bases at V and 6 bases at J, leaving 9 bases unmatched. Germline V gives CDR1 SGDLS, CDR2 YYNGEE. The CDR3 region has the DNA TGTGCCAGCAGCTTAGGGACTAGCGGGAGGGAAGGGGCCGGGGAGCTGTTTTTT. Its protein product is CASSLGTSGREGAGELFF.

The rearrangement links TRBV9 to TRBJ2-2; 11 bases map to TRBD2. This CDR3 is built from 17 residues. From germline, CDR1 is SGDLS and CDR2 YYNGEE. V lost 4 bases and J lost 7; bases outside the gene matches: 12. Here the CDR3 DNA reads TGTGCCAGCAGCCTACATAGCGGGAGGGCCAGGGGCGGGGAGCTGTTTTTT. This codes for CASSLHSGRARGGELFF.

The chain recombines TRBV5-1 with TRBJ2-2; D unclear. The CDR3 length is 13 residues. V lost 6 bases and J 3 bases, leaving 9 bases between the germline ends. CDR1 and CDR2 from the germline V gene are SGHRS and YFSETQ. The CDR3 DNA is TGCGCCAGCAAGTGGTCGGACACCGGGGAGCTGTTTTTT. Its translation is CASKWSDTGELFF.

The chain recombines TRBV5-1 with TRBJ2-7; 7 bases fit TRBD1. V shed 1 base and J 2 bases; nucleotides not matched to a gene: 3. The CDR3 consists of 14 residues. Germline CDR1 SGHRS, CDR2 YFSETQ. The CDR3 sequence is CASSLRQGPYEQYF. The CDR3 DNA reads TGCGCCAGCAGCTTGCGACAGGGACCCTACGAGCAGTACTTC.

The chain is built from TRBV27 and TRBJ2-7; 9 bases agree with TRBD1. The CDR3 has 15 amino acids. The J segment lost 1 base and the V segment lost 0 bases, leaving 1 base of the junction unmatched. Germline V CDR1 and CDR2: MNHEY, SMNVEV (reference sequence). For the CDR3, the DNA is TGTGCCAGCAGTTTATCCGGGACAGGGTCCTACGAGCAGTACTTC. It yields the protein CASSLSGTGSYEQYF.